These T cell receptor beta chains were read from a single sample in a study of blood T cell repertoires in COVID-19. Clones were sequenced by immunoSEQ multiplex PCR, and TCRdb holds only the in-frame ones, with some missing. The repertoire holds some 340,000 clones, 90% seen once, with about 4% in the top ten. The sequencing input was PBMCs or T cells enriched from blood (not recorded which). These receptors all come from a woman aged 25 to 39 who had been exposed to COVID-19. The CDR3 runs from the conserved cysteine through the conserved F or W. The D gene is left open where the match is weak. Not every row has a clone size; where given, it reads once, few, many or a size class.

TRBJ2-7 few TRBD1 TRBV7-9 CASSWGQDEQYF TGTGCCAGCAGCTGGGGACAGGACGAGCAGTACTTC
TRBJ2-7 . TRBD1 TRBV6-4 CARDGTVKYAQYF TGTGCCAGAGACGGGACAGTAAAGTACGCGCAGTACTTC
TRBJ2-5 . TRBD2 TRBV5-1 CASSLEGLAKETQYF TGCGCCAGCAGCTTGGAAGGACTAGCGAAAGAGACCCAGTACTTC
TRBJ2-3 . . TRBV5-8 CASSLQVGDTQYF TGTGCCAGCAGCTTGCAGGTTGGAGATACGCAGTATTTT
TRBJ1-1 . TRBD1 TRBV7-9 CASSLGTGLLTEAFF TGTGCCAGCAGCCTCGGGACAGGGCTTCTCACTGAAGCTTTCTTT
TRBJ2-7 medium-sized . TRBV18 CASSREVYHEQYF TGTGCCAGCTCACGGGAGGTTTATCACGAGCAGTACTTC
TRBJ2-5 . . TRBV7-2 CASSPEWVEETQYF TGTGCCAGCAGCCCCGAATGGGTGGAGGAGACCCAGTACTTC
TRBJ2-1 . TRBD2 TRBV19 CASSIMRGGGNEQFF TGTGCCAGTAGTATAATGCGGGGGGGAGGGAATGAGCAGTTCTTC
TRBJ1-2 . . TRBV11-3 CASSPGGGRSYGYTF TGTGCCAGCAGCCCAGGCGGAGGGAGAAGCTATGGCTACACCTTC
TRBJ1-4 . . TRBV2 CASSGQASNEKLFF TGTGCCAGCAGTGGACAGGCGAGTAATGAAAAACTGTTTTTT
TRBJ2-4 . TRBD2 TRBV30 CAWSFTRTSGGLVKNIQYF TGTGCCTGGAGTTTTACTCGGACTAGCGGGGGTCTCGTCAAAAACATTCAGTACTTC
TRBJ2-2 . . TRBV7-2 CASSLDRVGTGELFF TGTGCCAGCAGCCTAGACCGGGTGGGCACCGGGGAGCTGTTTTTT
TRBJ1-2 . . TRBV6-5 CASSPPPGSYGYTF TGTGCCAGCAGCCCCCCCCCGGGAAGCTATGGCTACACCTTC
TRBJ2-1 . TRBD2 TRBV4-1 CASSQAAGDYNEQFF TGCGCCAGCAGCCAAGCAGCGGGGGATTACAATGAGCAGTTCTTC
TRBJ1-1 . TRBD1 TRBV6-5 CASRGQGAGDTEAFF TGTGCCAGCAGGGGACAGGGGGCGGGGGACACTGAAGCTTTCTTT
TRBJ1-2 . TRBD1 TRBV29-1 CSVGDSTAGYTF TGCAGCGTTGGGGACAGTACAGCTGGCTACACCTTC
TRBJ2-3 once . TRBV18 CASSRTTGTDTQYF TGTGCCAGCTCAAGGACTACCGGCACAGATACGCAGTATTTT
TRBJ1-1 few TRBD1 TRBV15 CATSGDSWGTAEAFF TGTGCCACCAGCGGGGACAGCTGGGGGACGGCTGAAGCTTTCTTT
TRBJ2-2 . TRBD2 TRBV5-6 CASSLGLAVNTGELFF TGTGCCAGCAGCTTGGGGCTAGCGGTGAACACCGGGGAGCTGTTTTTT
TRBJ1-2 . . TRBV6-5 CASKVKGAYGYTF TGTGCCAGCAAGGTTAAAGGGGCCTATGGCTACACCTTC
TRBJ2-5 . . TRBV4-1 CASSQVFGSSWETQYF TGCGCCAGCAGCCAAGTTTTCGGGTCATCCTGGGAGACCCAGTACTTC
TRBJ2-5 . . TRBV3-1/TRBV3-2 CASSQDGAVETQYF TGTGCCAGCAGCCAAGATGGGGCGGTAGAGACCCAGTACTTC
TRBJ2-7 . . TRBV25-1 CASSSRGGGDYEQYF TGTGCCAGCAGTAGCCGAGGGGGCGGGGACTACGAGCAGTACTTC
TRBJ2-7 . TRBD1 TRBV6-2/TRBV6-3 CASSYRPPGQVRYEQYF TGTGCCAGCAGTTACCGCCCCCCGGGACAGGTCCGCTACGAGCAGTACTTC
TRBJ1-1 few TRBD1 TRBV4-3 CASSLWTGRTEAFF TGCGCCAGCAGCCTGTGGACAGGGCGGACTGAAGCTTTCTTT
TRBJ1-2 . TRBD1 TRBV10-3 CAISEQGGNYGYTF TGTGCCATCAGTGAGCAGGGGGGTAACTATGGCTACACCTTC
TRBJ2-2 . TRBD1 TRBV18 CASPIGTGNTGELFF TGTGCCAGCCCGATCGGGACAGGGAACACCGGGGAGCTGTTTTTT
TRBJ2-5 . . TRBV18 CASSPRRVAGQETQYF TGTGCCAGCTCACCTCGGCGGGTTGCCGGCCAAGAGACCCAGTACTTC
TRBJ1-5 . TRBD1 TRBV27 CASSSAGTGVNQPQHF TGTGCCAGCAGTTCCGCCGGGACAGGCGTCAATCAGCCCCAGCATTTT
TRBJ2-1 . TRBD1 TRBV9 CASSAPGQAWNEQFF TGTGCCAGCAGCGCCCCGGGACAGGCTTGGAATGAGCAGTTCTTC
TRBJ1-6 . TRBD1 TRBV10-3 CAISESTKRGLGNSPLHF TGTGCCATCAGTGAGTCAACCAAAAGGGGGCTAGGGAATTCACCCCTCCACTTT
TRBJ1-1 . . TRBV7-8 CASSLRELGTEAFF TGTGCCAGCAGCTTGAGGGAGTTGGGCACTGAAGCTTTCTTT
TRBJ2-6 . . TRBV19 CASTLAAANVLTF TGTGCCAGTACCCTGGCCGCGGCCAACGTCCTGACTTTC
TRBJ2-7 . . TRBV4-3 CASSHSVDRQQYF TGCGCCAGCAGCCACTCCGTGGACAGACAGCAGTACTTC
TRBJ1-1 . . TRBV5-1 CASSIRQQGEAFF TGCGCCAGCAGCATTCGACAGCAGGGTGAAGCTTTCTTT
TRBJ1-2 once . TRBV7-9 CASSVHRDNYGYTF TGTGCCAGCAGCGTTCACCGGGATAACTATGGCTACACCTTC
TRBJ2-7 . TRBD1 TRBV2 CASSAQQGAYEQYF TGTGCCAGCAGTGCCCAACAGGGGGCGTACGAGCAGTACTTC
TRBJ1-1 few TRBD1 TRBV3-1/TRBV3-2 CASSQTGGGTEAFF TGTGCCAGCAGCCAGACAGGGGGAGGGACTGAAGCTTTCTTT
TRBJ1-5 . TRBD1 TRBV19 CASSFYRGGMFRQSNQPQHF TGTGCCAGTAGTTTCTACAGGGGTGGTATGTTTCGTCAGAGCAATCAGCCCCAGCATTTT
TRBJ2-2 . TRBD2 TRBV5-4 CASSYGTSGRLTGELFF TGTGCCAGCAGCTACGGGACTAGCGGGAGACTCACCGGGGAGCTGTTTTTT